A selection of T cell receptor beta chains follows, all from one sample in a study of T cell repertoires in cytomegalovirus infection. TCRdb redid the calling of the reads with MiXCR, one entry per CDR3 protein. The top ten clones hold around 2.5% of a sample with about 300,000 distinct CDR3 sequences, roughly a tenth of them seen once. Sequencing input: PBMCs. The receptors stem from a human donor in good health (CMV status not recorded). Some clones in this sample may be carry-over from other donors' samples. The CDR3 runs from the conserved cysteine through the conserved F or W. Fields, in order: D gene, V gene, J gene, clone size, CDR3 protein, CDR3 DNA. D genes are given only for firm matches. For some rows the clone size is stated as once, few or many, or as a class when expanded; others skip it.

d_call: TRBD2
v_call: TRBV5-5
j_call: TRBJ2-5
clone_size: -
cdr3_aa: CASSSSPPLAGGGETQYF
cdr3_nt: TGTGCCAGCAGCTCCTCACCTCCTTTAGCGGGGGGTGGAGAGACCCAGTACTTC

d_call: TRBD1
v_call: TRBV28
j_call: TRBJ1-2
clone_size: many
cdr3_aa: CASSLQQGGGYTF
cdr3_nt: TGTGCCAGCAGCTTACAACAGGGGGGGGGCTACACCTTC

d_call: TRBD1
v_call: TRBV2
j_call: TRBJ2-2
clone_size: many
cdr3_aa: CASRPRQGGEAGELFF
cdr3_nt: TGTGCCAGCAGACCGAGACAGGGGGGAGAAGCCGGGGAGCTGTTTTTT

d_call: -
v_call: TRBV12-3/TRBV12-4
j_call: TRBJ1-1
clone_size: many
cdr3_aa: CASSPSRRPDTEAFF
cdr3_nt: TGTGCCAGCAGTCCGTCCAGACGGCCAGACACTGAAGCTTTCTTT

d_call: -
v_call: TRBV7-9
j_call: TRBJ2-1
clone_size: many
cdr3_aa: CASSLMGDEQFF
cdr3_nt: TGTGCCAGCAGCTTAATGGGAGATGAGCAGTTCTTC

d_call: TRBD1
v_call: TRBV11-2
j_call: TRBJ2-6
clone_size: many
cdr3_aa: CASSSWDRGRSGANVLTF
cdr3_nt: TGTGCCAGCAGCTCTTGGGACAGGGGGCGCTCTGGGGCCAACGTCCTGACTTTC

d_call: -
v_call: TRBV7-3
j_call: TRBJ2-2
clone_size: many
cdr3_aa: CASSLRTGKTGELFF
cdr3_nt: TGTGCCAGCAGCTTACGCACAGGGAAGACCGGGGAGCTGTTTTTT

d_call: -
v_call: TRBV6-8
j_call: TRBJ2-1
clone_size: -
cdr3_aa: CASRKRGFF
cdr3_nt: TGTGCCAGCAGGAAAAGGGGGTTCTTC

d_call: -
v_call: TRBV5-6
j_call: TRBJ2-5
clone_size: -
cdr3_aa: CASSLGLSTVVFKETQYF
cdr3_nt: TGTGCCAGCAGCTTGGGTCTATCGACAGTCGTATTCAAAGAGACCCAGTACTTC

d_call: -
v_call: TRBV5-1
j_call: TRBJ2-1
clone_size: many
cdr3_aa: CASSMGEGANEQFF
cdr3_nt: TGCGCCAGCAGCATGGGGGAAGGGGCTAATGAGCAGTTCTTC

d_call: TRBD2
v_call: TRBV20-1
j_call: TRBJ2-1
clone_size: many
cdr3_aa: CSALAGGPVHEQFF
cdr3_nt: TGCAGTGCTCTAGCGGGGGGGCCTGTCCATGAGCAGTTCTTC

d_call: TRBD2
v_call: TRBV3-1
j_call: TRBJ2-3
clone_size: many
cdr3_aa: CASSQVGSGGFGTDTQYF
cdr3_nt: TGTGCCAGCAGCCAAGTCGGTAGCGGGGGGTTCGGCACAGATACGCAGTATTTT

d_call: TRBD1
v_call: TRBV6-2/TRBV6-3
j_call: TRBJ2-7
clone_size: many
cdr3_aa: CASRGGRDGSYEQYF
cdr3_nt: TGTGCCAGCAGAGGGGGCAGGGACGGCTCCTACGAGCAGTACTTC

d_call: -
v_call: TRBV6-5
j_call: TRBJ1-2
clone_size: -
cdr3_aa: CASSYDRQDGYTF
cdr3_nt: TGTGCCAGCAGTTACGATCGACAGGATGGCTACACCTTC

d_call: -
v_call: TRBV14
j_call: TRBJ2-1
clone_size: -
cdr3_aa: CASSHPGKGLYNEQFF
cdr3_nt: TGTGCCAGCAGCCATCCGGGGAAAGGGCTCTACAATGAGCAGTTCTTC

d_call: -
v_call: TRBV20-1
j_call: TRBJ1-6
clone_size: many
cdr3_aa: CSARRRAAENSPLHF
cdr3_nt: TGCAGTGCTAGAAGGCGGGCGGCGGAGAATTCACCCCTCCACTTT